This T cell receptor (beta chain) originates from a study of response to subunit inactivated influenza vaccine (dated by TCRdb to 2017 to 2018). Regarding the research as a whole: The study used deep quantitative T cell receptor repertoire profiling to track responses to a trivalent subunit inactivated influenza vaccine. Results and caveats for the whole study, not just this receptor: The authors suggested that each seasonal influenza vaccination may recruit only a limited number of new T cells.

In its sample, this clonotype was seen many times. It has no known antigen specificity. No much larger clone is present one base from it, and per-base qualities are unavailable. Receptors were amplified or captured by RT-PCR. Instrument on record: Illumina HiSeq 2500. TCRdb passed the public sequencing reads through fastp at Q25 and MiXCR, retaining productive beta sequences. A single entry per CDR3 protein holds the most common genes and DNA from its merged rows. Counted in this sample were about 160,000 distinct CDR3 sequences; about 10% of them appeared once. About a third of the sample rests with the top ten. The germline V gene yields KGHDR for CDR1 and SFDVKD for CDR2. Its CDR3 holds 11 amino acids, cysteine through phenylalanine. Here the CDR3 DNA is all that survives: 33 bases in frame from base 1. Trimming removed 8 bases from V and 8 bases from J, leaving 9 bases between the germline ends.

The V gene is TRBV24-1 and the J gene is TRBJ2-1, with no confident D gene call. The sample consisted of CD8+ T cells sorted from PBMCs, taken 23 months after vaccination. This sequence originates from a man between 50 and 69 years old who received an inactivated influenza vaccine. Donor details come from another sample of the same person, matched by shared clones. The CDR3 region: CATMVGDEQFF. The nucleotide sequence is TGTGCCACCATGGTAGGCGATGAGCAGTTCTTC.